These 20 T cell receptor beta chains originate from one sample sequenced in a study of CD8+CD57+ T cells in acquired aplastic anemia. Individuals selected for sequencing had exhibited CD8+CD57+ cell expansion on flow cytometry. Using genomic DNA as the template, TCR beta VDJ and CDR3 profiling was carried out. TCRdb fed the reads into MiXCR, producing one record per CDR3 protein. The repertoire consists of 200,000 to 300,000 distinct CDR3 sequences, with approximately 82% occurring once and the leading ten covering over 35%. Sequencing was carried out using sorted CD4+, CD8+, or CD8+CD57+ T cells (not recorded which) from PBMCs. The receptors derive from a human donor with aplastic anemia.

To note about this clonotype: An end of the junction does not agree with germline; a read error may underlie this. This chain links TRBV9 with TRBJ2-3; TRBD1 matches at 7 bases. Germline-derived CDR1 and CDR2 are SGDLS and YYNGEE. The CDR3 sequence is 14 residues long. The DNA for the CDR3 is TGCGCCAGCAGCGTGTGGGGGACAGATAACACCCAGGATTTT. Residues: CASSVWGTDNTQDF. Supplemented by reference TRBV9 and TRBJ2-3, the full variable domain reads DSGVTQTPKHLITATGQRVTLRCSPRSGDLSVYWYQQSLDQGLQFLIQYYNGEERAKGNILERFSAQQFPDLHSELNLSSLELGDSALYFCASSVWGTDNTQDFGPGTRLTVL.

The chain has TRBV9 and TRBJ2-3; 7 bases are a match to TRBD2. The CDR3 extends over 13 amino acids. Germline V gives CDR1 SGDLS, CDR2 YYNGEE. Germline trimming cut 7 bases from V and 13 bases from J; bases unmatched to any gene: 15. CDR3 nucleotides: TGTGCCAGCGGGGACGGGGGGACCTCCCCCGAGTATTTT. It yields the protein CASGDGGTSPEYF.

The V and J genes are TRBV9 and TRBJ2-5; no reliable D call. This CDR3 comprises 14 residues. Germline values: CDR1 SGDLS, CDR2 YYNGEE. V was pared by 10 bases and J by 4 bases, with 20 bases between. CDR3 sequence (DNA): TGTGCCTGCGACGTAGCAGCGCACCGAGAGACCCAGTACTTC. Its protein product is CACDVAAHRETQYF. The whole variable domain, remainder taken from reference TRBV9 and TRBJ2-5, is DSGVTQTPKHLITATGQRVTLRCSPRSGDLSVYWYQQSLDQGLQFLIQYYNGEERAKGNILERFSAQQFPDLHSELNLSSLELGDSALYFCACDVAAHRETQYFGPGTRLLVL.

This chain links TRBV7-2 with TRBJ1-2; weak D call: TRBD1 (5 bases). The CDR3 contains 16 residues. CDR1 is SGHTA and CDR2 is FQGNSA in the germline V gene. Deletions cut 2 bases from V and 11 bases from J, with 24 bases between. The CDR3 sequence: CASSLRDQRLSTSYTF. The CDR3 bases are TGTGCCAGCAGCTTACGGGACCAGAGACTGAGTACTTCGTACACCTTC.

This clonotype was counted between two and nine times. A read error may produce the germline difference seen at one junction end. The genes are TRBV9 and TRBJ2-3; D is perhaps TRBD1 or TRBD2 (6 bases each). Germline V gene data show CDR1 as SGDLS and CDR2 as YYNGEE. This CDR3 region has 13 residues. CDR3 amino acids: CASSDGGKSTDTF. CDR3 coding DNA: TGTGCCAGCAGCGACGGGGGCAAGAGCACAGATACGTTT.

The rearrangement uses TRBV5-1 and TRBJ2-7; D unclear. CDR1 is SGHRS, CDR2 YFSETQ, per germline. CDR3 length equals 12 residues. The V gene lost 4 bases and the J gene lost 11 bases, with 16 bases spanning the gap. The CDR3 region has the DNA TGCGCCAGCAGCGCAGTTATGGCTGAAGAGTACTTC. It specifies CASSAVMAEEYF.

The CDR3 region is CASSISVTNEQFF. The CDR3 bases are TGTGCCAGCTCCATATCTGTTACAAATGAGCAGTTCTTC. The chain links TRBV11-3 to TRBJ2-1, with D hard to call. The CDR3 is 13 residues long. Trimming pared 8 bases from V and 7 bases from J, leaving 15 bases between. Germline V gene sequence: CDR1 SGHNT, CDR2 YENEEA.

This sequence joins TRBV15 and TRBJ2-7; 8 positions match TRBD1. The trim removed 4 bases at V and 7 bases at J, leaving 9 bases unmatched. Germline lookup yields CDR1 LNHNV and CDR2 YYDKDF (reference sequence). This CDR3 region has 14 residues. The CDR3 nucleotides are TGTGCCACCAGCACGCCGGGACAGGCCGGGGAGCAGTACTTC. Encoded protein: CATSTPGQAGEQYF.

The chain joins TRBV19 to TRBJ2-1, with a weak D call TRBD1 (6 bases). TRBJ2-7 matches the DNA end more closely, so the J call is doubtful. The CDR3 is 16 amino acids. Germline CDR1 is LNHDA and CDR2 is SQIVND (reference sequence). Here the CDR3 reads CASSPLNPRGRDTQYF. CDR3 nucleotides: TGTGCCAGTAGCCCACTTAATCCGAGGGGGAGAGATACGCAGTACTTC.

The rearrangement uses TRBV7-9 and TRBJ1-1; maybe TRBD1 (5 bases). The V and J ends lost 1 base and 7 bases respectively, with 16 bases between them. CDR1 and CDR2 (germline): SEHNR, FQNEAQ (reference sequence). The CDR3 is 15 amino acids. CDR3 in DNA: TGTGCCAGCAGCTTAGATCTGAGCGGGGGGAGTGAAGCTTTCTTT. It encodes CASSLDLSGGSEAFF.

The chain is built from TRBV7-8 and TRBJ1-4, with D possibly being TRBD1 (6 bases). This CDR3 region has 16 residues. The germline V gene encodes CDR1 SGHVS and CDR2 FQNEAQ. V lost 4 bases to trimming and J lost 14 bases, with 26 bases between them. CDR3 in DNA: TGTGCCAGCAGCTCTATTCCAGACGGGACAACCCTTACCCTGTTTTTT. It specifies CASSSIPDGTTLTLFF.

This chain connects TRBV5-6 to TRBJ2-3, with D unclear. CDR1 SGHDT and CDR2 YYEEEE come from the germline V gene. V was trimmed by 0 bases and J by 6 bases, leaving 11 bases between them. This CDR3 is 14 amino acids long. The CDR3 sequence: CASSLAHRPDTQYF. CDR3 bases: TGTGCCAGCAGCTTGGCACATCGTCCCGATACGCAGTATTTT.

This clonotype was picked up many times. The chain joins TRBV6-2 or TRBV6-3 to TRBJ1-1; unclear D gene. The CDR3 spans 14 residues. The germline CDR1 and CDR2 sequences are MNHEY and SVGEGT. Trimming removed 2 bases from V and 1 base from J, with 8 bases in between. In nucleotides, the CDR3 is TGTGCCAGCAGTTACCTTAAGGAGAACACTGAAGCTTTCTTT. Amino acid sequence: CASSYLKENTEAFF.

The genes are TRBV10-3 and TRBJ1-6; possibly TRBD1 for D (6 bases). The CDR3 has 14 amino acids. The V end was cut by 3 bases, the J end by 6 bases, with 9 bases between. The germline V gene has CDR1 ENHRY and CDR2 SYGVKD. Here the CDR3 DNA reads TGTGCCATCAGTGATGGGGGCGGTAATTCACCCCTCCACTTT. As protein: CAISDGGGNSPLHF.

The V and J genes are TRBV7-6 and TRBJ2-6; tentatively, D is TRBD2 (5 bases). V was clipped by 5 bases and J by 12 bases, with 26 bases between them. Germline loops: CDR1 SGHVS, CDR2 FNYEAQ. The CDR3 has 17 amino acids. In DNA form, the CDR3 reads TGTGCCAGCAGCCTAGTGAGGGTCAATGAGCATTTCTTCGTCCTGACTTTC. Residues: CASSLVRVNEHFFVLTF.

For this clonotype: Without the conserved terminal phenylalanine or tryptophan, this CDR3 likely stems from a read error. It is unclear where the CDR3 begins or ends on the DNA, so no DNA is shown, and the CDR3 is as TCRdb lists it. The chain employs TRBV7-3 and TRBJ2-3; the table's TRBD2 call for D was not verified on the DNA. The V gene's germline CDR1 is SGHTA and CDR2 FQGTGA. The CDR3 sequence runs 13 residues, both termini included. This CDR3 is CASGAAGGDYKEH.

The CDR3, as DNA: TGTGCCAGCAGCTCTGGTGGGACTGGGGGAGATGAAGCTTTCTTT. It is translated as CASSSGGTGGDEAFF. The rearrangement uses TRBV7-3 and TRBJ1-1; maybe TRBD1 (5 bases). The length of the CDR3 is 15 residues. Per germline, CDR1 SGHTA and CDR2 FQGTGA. The V and J ends lost 4 bases and 7 bases respectively, with 19 bases between them.

CDR3 protein: CASSLDGGNQPQHF. The CDR3 DNA reads as TGTGCCAGCAGCTTGGACGGTGGCAATCAGCCCCAGCATTTT. The J gene is TRBJ1-5, the V gene TRBV5-5; D not certain. The CDR3 is made up of 14 amino acids. V was shortened by 0 bases and J by 2 bases, with 6 bases between the two germline ends. Germline assignment: CDR1 SGHKS and CDR2 YYEKEE (reference sequence).

The genes are TRBV10-3 and TRBJ2-5; TRBD2 matches at 8 bases. Germline CDR1 reads ENHRY; CDR2 reads SYGVKD. Losses at the gene ends were 5 bases for V and 2 bases for J; bases not matched to a gene: 1. This CDR3 has 13 amino acids. CDR3 nucleotide sequence: TGTGCCATCAGTATAGCGGGACAAGAGACCCAGTACTTC. This encodes CAISIAGQETQYF.

The rearrangement uses TRBV20-1 and TRBJ2-3; no clear D gene. CDR3 length equals 17 residues. Deletions cut 0 bases from V and 0 bases from J, with 16 bases between. From germline, CDR1 is DFQATT and CDR2 SNEGSKA (reference sequence). The CDR3 protein is CSARDYSPASSTDTQYF. CDR3 coding DNA: TGCAGTGCTAGAGATTACAGTCCGGCCTCGAGCACAGATACGCAGTATTTT.